This is a list of T cell receptor beta chains from one sample in a study of radiotherapy plus CTLA-4 blockade in lung cancer. TCRdb's table, derived via immunoSEQ multiplex PCR, lists solely in-frame clones and lacks some. The table shows around 86,000 clones, with over 80% occurring only once. Specimen: peripheral blood, collected from a patient treated with radiotherapy plus ipilimumab. Receptors were obtained from a human donor with non-small cell lung cancer who had stable disease on radiotherapy plus ipilimumab. The CDR3 runs from the conserved cysteine through the conserved F or W. D genes are given only for firm matches. The size of a clone is reported for some rows only, either as once, few or many, or as a class for expanded clones.

>.|TRBJ2-1|.|TRBV28
CASSFSVLGGLNEQFF
TGTGCCAGCAGTTTTTCTGTACTAGGAGGGCTCAATGAGCAGTTCTTC
>.|TRBJ1-1|.|TRBV6-5
CASSYNPGVTEAFF
TGTGCCAGCAGTTACAATCCCGGGGTCACTGAAGCTTTCTTT
>.|TRBJ2-5|TRBD1|TRBV29-1
CSVIGSGTGGPETQYF
TGCAGCGTAATAGGGTCCGGGACAGGGGGCCCAGAGACCCAGTACTTC
>.|TRBJ2-7|.|TRBV5-6
CASTNWGISTYEQYF
TGTGCCAGCACTAACTGGGGCATATCGACCTACGAGCAGTACTTC
>few|TRBJ1-5|.|TRBV9
CASSGGAQSQPQHF
TGTGCCAGCAGCGGGGGGGCTCAAAGTCAGCCCCAGCATTTT
>.|TRBJ2-1|.|TRBV19
CASRSGDGSYNEQFF
TGTGCCAGTAGGTCGGGTGATGGCTCCTACAATGAGCAGTTCTTC
>.|TRBJ2-1|.|TRBV19
CASGAQGVSSYNEQFF
TGTGCCAGTGGCGCCCAGGGAGTTAGCTCCTACAATGAGCAGTTCTTC
>.|TRBJ1-2|TRBD1|TRBV30
CAWRGQGGESGYTF
TGTGCCTGGAGGGGACAGGGAGGTGAGAGTGGCTACACCTTC
>.|TRBJ2-7|.|TRBV2
CASSDPGGVASYEQYF
TGTGCCAGCAGTGATCCCGGGGGTGTTGCCTCCTACGAGCAGTACTTC
>.|TRBJ2-5|TRBD2|TRBV5-1
CASSPSGAVGETQYF
TGCGCCAGCAGCCCTAGCGGGGCGGTTGGGGAGACCCAGTACTTC
>.|TRBJ2-1|.|TRBV9
CASSASQGWEQFF
TGTGCCAGCAGCGCCTCCCAGGGGTGGGAGCAGTTCTTC
>.|TRBJ1-4|TRBD1|TRBV28
CASSSYRGNEKLFF
TGTGCCAGCAGTTCCTACAGGGGTAATGAAAAACTGTTTTTT
>once|TRBJ1-3|.|TRBV9
CASSAYRGNTIYF
TGTGCCAGCAGCGCCTACAGGGGAAACACCATATATTTT
>.|TRBJ2-5|TRBD2|TRBV6-1
CASSRGLAGKETQYF
TGTGCCAGCAGTCGCGGACTAGCGGGGAAGGAGACCCAGTACTTC
>.|TRBJ1-2|.|TRBV7-9
CASSLNRVDGYTF
TGTGCCAGCAGCTTAAACAGGGTTGATGGCTACACCTTC
>.|TRBJ1-5|TRBD1|TRBV5-1
CASSPGDREGQPQHF
TGCGCCAGCAGCCCCGGGGACAGGGAGGGACAGCCCCAGCATTTT
>.|TRBJ2-5|.|TRBV2
CASSKFRGGGETQYF
TGTGCCAGCAGCAAATTCAGAGGGGGTGGAGAGACCCAGTACTTC
>.|TRBJ2-5|.|TRBV19
CASSPPRGVQETQYF
TGTGCCAGTAGTCCCCCCCGGGGCGTACAAGAGACCCAGTACTTC
>.|TRBJ2-5|.|TRBV11-2
CASRWRGGQETQYF
TGTGCCAGCAGATGGAGAGGCGGTCAGGAGACCCAGTACTTC
>.|TRBJ2-5|.|TRBV19
CASRHPGHTQETQYF
TGTGCCAGTAGACACCCGGGACACACCCAAGAGACCCAGTACTTC
>.|TRBJ2-1|.|TRBV5-5
CASSLAPSSYNEQFF
TGTGCCAGCAGCTTGGCCCCGAGCTCCTACAATGAGCAGTTCTTC
>.|TRBJ2-3|.|TRBV2
CASSGQRAGTDTQYF
TGTGCCAGCAGTGGTCAGCGGGCCGGCACAGATACGCAATATTTT
>.|TRBJ2-7|.|TRBV6-1
CASSEAAGAGVTYEQYF
TGTGCCAGCAGTGAAGCGGCCGGGGCAGGGGTTACCTACGAGCAGTACTTC
>.|TRBJ2-3|.|TRBV21-1
CASSKGYGVPSTDTQYF
TGTGCCAGCAGCAAAGGTTATGGCGTTCCTAGCACAGATACGCAGTATTTT
>.|TRBJ2-3|.|TRBV14
CASSQDLSWNTQYF
TGTGCCAGCAGCCAAGACCTGTCGTGGAATACGCAGTATTTT
>.|TRBJ1-1|.|TRBV29-1
CSVDPRMNTEAFF
TGCAGCGTTGATCCCAGAATGAACACTGAAGCTTTCTTT
>.|TRBJ1-1|.|TRBV28
CASTLTRRDTEAFF
TGTGCCAGCACCCTTACGAGGAGAGACACTGAAGCTTTCTTT
>few|TRBJ1-6|.|TRBV28
CASRTGGGRPLKPLHF
TGTGCCAGCAGGACGGGCGGGGGGCGCCCCCTAAAACCCCTCCACTTT